This T cell receptor beta chain emerged from a study of T cell changes during pregnancy in multiple sclerosis. Repertoires were generated with immunoSEQ multiplex PCR, while TCRdb's copy carries only in-frame clones and drops some. The table includes just under 100,000 clones, about 93% detected once. The source is a female donor with multiple sclerosis, enrolled in a pregnancy study. The material sequenced was peripheral blood, taken after pregnancy.

The DNA for the CDR3 is TGCGCCAGCAGCCTCCAAAATAGCGGGAACACAGATACGCAGTATTTT. It encodes CASSLQNSGNTDTQYF. This rearrangement joins TRBV4-1 to TRBJ2-3; 8 nucleotides match TRBD2. The CDR3 runs 16 residues. V dropped 4 bases and J dropped 2; count of bases not matched to a gene: 8. Germline V lookup: CDR1 MGHRA, CDR2 YSYEKL.